This TCR beta chain appears in the sequencing data of a study of cytomegalovirus exposure and HLA in healthy donors. Study findings and constraints: Indistinguishable V segments such as TRBV6-2 and TRBV6-3 were excluded. A missense variant in DCLRE1C was later tied to TCR beta V- and J-gene trimming. Judged likely to be a sequencing artifact was a cluster of highly shared sequence variants.

Per germline, CDR1 SGHKS and CDR2 YYEKEE (reference sequence). The CDR3 spans 15 residues. V was cut by 1 base and J by 2 bases, with 9 bases left in between. About this clone itself: The antigen is not known.

PCR amplification relied on 60 Vbeta primers (plus 13 Jbeta primers). Some clones are missing from TCRdb's copy, which holds only in-frame ones; the method was immunoSEQ multiplex PCR. The profile covers under 200,000 clones, with about 80% appearing a single time and over 13% taken by the ten largest. The clonotype originates from a man aged 50-60 years in good health and CMV-seropositive. The chain employs TRBV5-5 and TRBJ2-2, with D tentatively TRBD1 (6 bases). Sequenced material: PBMCs. The CDR3 bases are TGTGCCAGCAGCTTGCCAGGGGTTAACACCGGGGAGCTGTTTTTT. Amino acids: CASSLPGVNTGELFF.